The rows below give T cell receptor beta chains drawn from one sample of a study of blood T cell repertoires in COVID-19. Profiled with immunoSEQ multiplex PCR; TCRdb holds only in-frame clones, not every one. In the table there are approximately 77,000 clones, 75% to 85% of which are singletons. The specimen sequenced was peripheral blood. All receptors derive from a woman in her 70s with acute or convalescent COVID-19. Each CDR3 is given with its conserved first and last residue. A D gene is named only where the DNA matches it firmly. The size of a clone is reported for some rows only, either as once, few or many, or as a class for expanded clones.

clone size,J gene,V gene,D gene,CDR3 length,CDR3 protein,CDR3 DNA
.,TRBJ2-1,TRBV7-2,TRBD1,15,CASSSSGGTYNEQFF,TGTGCCAGCAGCTCCTCAGGGGGTACCTACAATGAGCAGTTCTTC
.,TRBJ1-5,TRBV14,TRBD1,13,CASPGQGYQPQHF,TGTGCCAGTCCGGGACAGGGTTATCAGCCCCAGCATTTT
few,TRBJ2-3,TRBV5-6,TRBD1,13,CASRRQGADTQYF,TGTGCCAGCAGGAGACAGGGCGCAGATACGCAGTATTTT
.,TRBJ1-3,TRBV3-1/TRBV3-2,.,14,CASSQRGGGNTIYF,TGTGCCAGCAGCCAACGGGGGGGCGGAAACACCATATATTTT
.,TRBJ1-2,TRBV3-1/TRBV3-2,TRBD1,15,CASRPFDRGQGGYTF,TGTGCCAGCAGACCTTTCGACAGGGGGCAAGGGGGCTACACCTTC
few,TRBJ2-7,TRBV7-9,TRBD1,14,CASSFGTGVYEQYF,TGTGCCAGCAGCTTCGGGACAGGGGTCTACGAGCAGTACTTC
.,TRBJ2-1,TRBV11-1,.,11,CASSLVSEQFF,TGTGCCAGCAGCTTAGTTAGTGAGCAGTTCTTC
.,TRBJ2-7,TRBV5-1,TRBD1,15,CASSFVPGQGYEQYF,TGCGCCAGCAGCTTCGTGCCGGGACAGGGATACGAGCAGTACTTC
.,TRBJ1-4,TRBV7-8,TRBD1,15,CASSPRTGPNEKLFF,TGTGCCAGCAGCCCTCGGACAGGGCCTAATGAAAAACTGTTTTTT
.,TRBJ1-3,TRBV15,TRBD1,15,CATSSNRGPGNTIYF,TGTGCCACCAGCAGCAACAGGGGGCCTGGAAACACCATATATTTT
.,TRBJ2-3,TRBV3-1/TRBV3-2,.,16,CASSQSPDSATNTQYF,TGTGCCAGCAGCCAGTCCCCGGACAGTGCGACAAATACGCAGTATTTT
.,TRBJ1-2,TRBV4-2,.,15,CASSQDQGSVNGYTF,TGTGCCAGCAGCCAAGATCAGGGTTCCGTCAATGGCTACACCTTC
.,TRBJ2-1,TRBV4-3,TRBD1,20,CASSQEIGVGTGVKANEQFF,TGCGCCAGCAGCCAAGAAATTGGTGTCGGGACAGGGGTCAAGGCAAATGAGCAGTTCTTC
once,TRBJ2-6,TRBV2,.,16,CASSELGEAGANVLTF,TGTGCCAGCAGTGAACTGGGGGAGGCTGGGGCCAACGTCCTGACTTTC
.,TRBJ2-7,TRBV19,.,13,CASSRYRADEQYF,TGTGCCAGTAGTAGGTACAGGGCGGACGAGCAGTACTTC
.,TRBJ1-1,TRBV2,TRBD1,13,CAHRGKGGTEAFF,TGTGCCCACAGGGGGAAGGGTGGCACTGAAGCTTTCTTT
.,TRBJ2-3,TRBV9,.,18,CASSGYRGRGPSTDTQYF,TGTGCCAGCAGCGGGTACAGGGGGAGGGGCCCTAGCACAGATACGCAGTATTTT
.,TRBJ2-4,TRBV12-3/TRBV12-4,.,12,CASSGLKNIQYF,TGTGCCAGCAGCGGACTCAAAAACATTCAGTACTTC
.,TRBJ2-3,TRBV11-2,TRBD1,13,CASRTGVGDTQYF,TGTGCCAGCAGGACAGGGGTGGGAGATACGCAGTATTTT
.,TRBJ1-2,TRBV7-8,TRBD1,15,CASSRDRGRNYGYTF,TGTGCCAGCAGTCGTGACAGGGGGCGTAACTATGGCTACACCTTC
few,TRBJ1-5,TRBV3-1/TRBV3-2,.,12,CASSQGYGPQHF,TGTGCCAGCAGCCAAGGGTACGGGCCCCAGCATTTT
few,TRBJ1-2,TRBV13,.,14,CASSVTGSGYGYTF,TGTGCCAGCAGCGTTACAGGGAGTGGTTATGGCTACACCTTC